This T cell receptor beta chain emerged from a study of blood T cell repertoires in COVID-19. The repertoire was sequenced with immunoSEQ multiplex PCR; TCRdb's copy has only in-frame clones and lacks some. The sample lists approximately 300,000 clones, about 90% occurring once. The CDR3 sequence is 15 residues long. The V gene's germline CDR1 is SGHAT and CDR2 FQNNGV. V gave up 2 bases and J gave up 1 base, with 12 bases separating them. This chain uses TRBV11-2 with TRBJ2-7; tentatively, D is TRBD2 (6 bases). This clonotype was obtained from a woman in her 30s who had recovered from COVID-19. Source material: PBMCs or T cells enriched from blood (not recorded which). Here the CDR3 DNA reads TGTGCCAGCAGCTTATACGGGGGTGGATCCTACGAGCAGTACTTC. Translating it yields CASSLYGGGSYEQYF.